The 27 T cell receptor beta chains presented below share a single source sample, sequenced in a study of T cells in tuberculosis. The data were produced by immunoSEQ multiplex PCR, yet TCRdb's version contains in-frame clones alone and is incomplete. This table holds 40,000 to 50,000 clones, about 95% found once. The sample comprised PBMCs. Every receptor here comes from a donor aged 10-35 years with latent tuberculosis or without tuberculosis infection.

The chain carries TRBV13 and TRBJ1-4; D is perhaps TRBD1 (5 bases). V was trimmed by 3 bases and J by 7 bases, leaving 12 bases between them. Germline CDR1 is PRHDT and CDR2 is FYEKMQ (reference sequence). This CDR3 spans 14 amino acids. The CDR3 nucleotides are TGTGCCAGCAGCTTTCGGGGCGGGATTGAAAAACTGTTTTTT. Its translation is CASSFRGGIEKLFF.

The V and J genes are TRBV30 and TRBJ1-1; 9 nucleotides line up with TRBD1. The CDR3 consists of 14 residues. Germline V CDR1 and CDR2: GTSNPN, SVGIG (reference sequence). The trim removed 4 bases at V and 4 bases at J, leaving 7 bases unmatched. The CDR3 sequence: CAWTPGQGVTEAFF. CDR3 DNA sequence: TGTGCCTGGACCCCGGGACAGGGAGTCACTGAAGCTTTCTTT.

The chain links TRBV9 to TRBJ1-3; weak D call: TRBD1 (6 bases). The V and J ends lost 0 bases and 4 bases respectively, with 11 bases between them. Per germline, CDR1 SGDLS and CDR2 YYNGEE. This CDR3 has 15 residues. The CDR3 protein is CASSVGQGIGNTIYF. The CDR3 DNA follows: TGTGCCAGCAGCGTAGGTCAGGGGATAGGAAACACCATATATTTT.

The chain couples TRBV18 to TRBJ1-3, with 10 bases identical to TRBD1. CDR1 KGHSH and CDR2 LQKENI come from the germline V gene. After removal of 3 bases from V and 7 bases from J, the junction contained 0 bases not matched to a gene. The CDR3 is made up of 13 amino acids. CDR3 sequence reads: CASSPDRGNTIYF. As DNA, the CDR3 is TGTGCCAGCTCACCGGACAGGGGGAACACCATATATTTT.

This chain joins TRBV5-6 and TRBJ2-1; 14 bases are a match to TRBD2. In germline, CDR1 is SGHDT, CDR2 YYEEEE. After removal of 4 bases from V and 6 bases from J, the junction contained 3 bases not matched to a gene. The CDR3 totals 15 residues. Written as DNA, the CDR3 is TGTGCCAGCAGCGGGACTAGCGGGGGTTTCAATGAGCAGTTCTTC. This encodes CASSGTSGGFNEQFF.

The chain carries TRBV30 and TRBJ2-2; D unresolved. Germline CDR1 reads GTSNPN; CDR2 reads SVGIG (reference sequence). This CDR3 is built from 13 residues. Trimming took off 0 bases at V and 8 bases at J, with 10 bases between the two ends. CDR3 sequence (DNA): TGTGCCTGGAGTGTACAACGAATTGGGGAGCTGTTTTTT. Amino acid sequence: CAWSVQRIGELFF.

This chain connects TRBV4-1 to TRBJ1-4; tentative D call: TRBD1 (5 bases). This CDR3 region has 15 residues. V lost 3 bases, J lost 7 bases, and 15 bases lay in between. The germline gives CDR1 MGHRA, CDR2 YSYEKL. The CDR3 DNA is TGCGCCAGCAGCCAGGCCGGGACTTCGGGTGAAAAACTGTTTTTT. Protein sequence: CASSQAGTSGEKLFF.

The chain carries TRBV11-2 and TRBJ1-4, with 7 bases aligning to TRBD1. CDR1 is SGHAT, CDR2 FQNNGV, per germline. The CDR3 has 13 residues. The J segment lost 10 bases and the V segment lost 5 bases, leaving 7 bases of the junction unmatched. The CDR3 coding sequence is TGTGCCAGCAGCCCCAGGGGGTCGGGAAAACTGTTTTTT. Its translation: CASSPRGSGKLFF.

Regarding this clone: At one of its ends the junction is not consistent with the germline gene, which may arise from a read error. This chain connects TRBV6-6 to TRBJ1-1, with 9 positions matching TRBD1. The V gene's germline CDR1 is MNHNY and CDR2 SVGAGI (reference sequence). This CDR3 comprises 14 residues. As DNA, the CDR3 is TGTGCCAGCAGTGACGGACAACAGGGGGCTGAGGCTTTCTTT. This gives the protein CASSDGQQGAEAFF.

Here the CDR3 reads CASSGTGWNTEAFF. CDR3 nucleotide sequence: TGCGCCAGCAGCGGGACAGGGTGGAACACTGAAGCTTTCTTT. This chain connects TRBV5-1 to TRBJ1-1; 9 bases are a match to TRBD1. CDR1 is SGHRS, CDR2 YFSETQ, per germline. This CDR3 is 14 amino acids long. The ends lost 4 bases at V and 1 base at J; junction bases unmatched: 2.

Only one count was recorded for this clone. The chain employs TRBV2 and TRBJ1-1; 7 nucleotides line up with TRBD1. The ends lost 8 bases at V and 11 bases at J; junction bases unmatched: 8. The CDR3 has 11 amino acids. In germline, CDR1 is SNHLY, CDR2 FYNNEI. The CDR3 nucleotides read TGTGCCAGCCCGGCCTCAGGGGGGGCTTTCTTT. It specifies CASPASGGAFF. The entire variable domain, with the rest obtained from reference TRBV2 and TRBJ1-1, is as follows: EPEVTQTPSHQVTQMGQEVILRCVPISNHLYFYWYRQILGQKVEFLVSFYNNEISEKSEIFDDQFSVERPDGSNFTLKIRSTKLEDSAMYFCASPASGGAFFGQGTRLTVV.

This clone came up once. V gene TRBV28 combines with J gene TRBJ1-2; tentatively, D is TRBD1 (6 bases). The CDR3 is made up of 13 amino acids. Trimming pared 7 bases from V and 11 bases from J, leaving 20 bases between. Per the germline V gene, CDR1 is MDHEN and CDR2 is SYDVKM. The CDR3 reads CASTKQGVIRYTF. CDR3 in DNA: TGTGCCAGCACCAAACAGGGTGTAATAAGGTACACCTTC.

This chain connects TRBV30 to TRBJ1-1, with 8 bases lining up with TRBD1. The CDR3 covers 13 residues. The V gene end was trimmed by 3 bases and the J gene end by 3 bases; junction bases not matched to a gene: 3. Germline V gene lookup returns CDR1 GTSNPN and CDR2 SVGIG (reference sequence). The CDR3 DNA is TGTGCCTGGAGCGAGACAGGGGACACTGAAGCTTTCTTT. Protein sequence: CAWSETGDTEAFF.

The rearrangement uses TRBV10-3 and TRBJ2-3, with D tentatively TRBD2 (6 bases). The CDR3 has 14 residues. Germline values: CDR1 ENHRY, CDR2 SYGVKD. Trimming took 6 bases from V and 1 from J, leaving 11 bases between them. CDR3 DNA sequence: TGTGCCATCAGACTAGCACCTGGCACAGATACGCAGTATTTT. This codes for CAIRLAPGTDTQYF.

The chain is built from TRBV30 and TRBJ1-2; D might be TRBD1 (5 bases). CDR3 length: 13 amino acids. Per the germline V gene, CDR1 is GTSNPN and CDR2 is SVGIG (reference sequence). The ends were cut back, 0 bases at V and 2 bases at J, with 7 bases in the middle. As DNA, the CDR3 is TGTGCCTGGAGTGTAAACAGGAACTATGGCTACACCTTC. Translated, it gives CAWSVNRNYGYTF.

CDR3 DNA sequence: TGCGCCAGCAGCCGCGGACAGGGGGCTCAGGATGAGCAGTTCTTC. Translation gives CASSRGQGAQDEQFF. The rearrangement joins TRBV5-1 to TRBJ2-1; 11 nucleotides line up with TRBD1. V lost 4 bases, J lost 8 bases, and 8 bases stayed unmatched. There are 15 residues in the CDR3. Per the germline V gene, CDR1 is SGHRS and CDR2 is YFSETQ.

The CDR3 here is CASSVFAGGAQSQSNNEQFF. The CDR3 nucleotides are TGTGCCAGCAGCGTATTTGCCGGGGGGGCTCAATCCCAGTCCAACAATGAGCAGTTCTTC. V and J are TRBV9 and TRBJ2-1, with 8 bases that match TRBD2. The CDR3 sequence is 20 residues long. V lost 1 base, J lost 5 bases, and 20 bases stayed unmatched. Germline V CDR1 and CDR2: SGDLS, YYNGEE.

This sequence joins TRBV27 and TRBJ2-5; 10 nucleotides agree with TRBD1. J lost 5 bases, V lost 5 bases, and 5 bases had no gene match. Germline V gene sequence: CDR1 MNHEY, CDR2 SMNVEV (reference sequence). This CDR3 spans 14 amino acids. This chain's CDR3 is CASSPGTGAETQYF. In DNA form, the CDR3 reads TGTGCCAGCAGTCCCGGGACAGGGGCCGAGACCCAGTACTTC.

V usage is TRBV19 and J usage is TRBJ2-5, with 14 positions matching TRBD2. Germline loops: CDR1 LNHDA, CDR2 SQIVND (reference sequence). With V trimmed by 6 bases and J by 4 bases, 7 bases remained unmatched. The CDR3 is 16 residues long. The DNA for the CDR3 is TGTGCCAGTAGGAAGACTAGCGGGGGGGCCACAGAGACCCAGTACTTC. Its translation is CASRKTSGGATETQYF.

This chain joins TRBV7-2 and TRBJ2-4; 8 bases are a match to TRBD1. The V segment lost 6 bases and the J segment 2 bases; nucleotides outside the gene matches: 9. The length of the CDR3 is 16 residues. The V gene's germline CDR1 is SGHTA and CDR2 FQGNSA. The CDR3, as DNA: TGTGCCAGCAGGCGTTCGACAGGGGATACCAAAAACATTCAGTACTTC. Its translation is CASRRSTGDTKNIQYF.

This chain joins TRBV27 and TRBJ1-2; TRBD1 agrees at 11 bases. The CDR3 length is 18 residues. V lost 6 bases to trimming and J lost 2 bases; unmatched junction nucleotides: 14. Germline V gene lookup returns CDR1 MNHEY and CDR2 SMNVEV (reference sequence). The CDR3 spells CASRQATGQGARNYGYTF. CDR3 DNA: TGTGCCAGCAGACAAGCAACAGGACAGGGGGCACGGAACTATGGCTACACCTTC.

The chain has TRBV5-4 and TRBJ1-1, with D hard to call. The V gene's germline CDR1 is SGHNT and CDR2 YYREEE (reference sequence). This CDR3 is built from 16 residues. Trimming left V 4 bases short and J 1 base short, with 17 bases between. CDR3 nucleotides: TGTGCCAGCAGCCACCCCAGACCCGGAGGGAACACTGAAGCTTTCTTT. Its translation: CASSHPRPGGNTEAFF.

J is TRBJ2-7 and V is TRBV19, with a tentative D call TRBD1 (6 bases). The CDR3 is 13 amino acids. V was cut by 5 bases and J by 1 base, with 9 bases left in between. CDR1 LNHDA and CDR2 SQIVND come from the germline V gene (reference sequence). The CDR3 bases are TGTGCCAGTAGTGGCACAGGGTCCTACGAGCAGTACTTC. Amino acid sequence: CASSGTGSYEQYF.

The V call is TRBV2, the J call TRBJ2-7, with D possibly matching TRBD2 (6 bases). The V end was cut by 8 bases, the J end by 0 bases, with 11 bases between. The CDR3 sequence is 13 residues long. Per germline, CDR1 SNHLY and CDR2 FYNNEI. DNA for the CDR3: TGTGCCAGCTTGGGGGGAAACTCCTACGAGCAGTACTTC. The encoded protein is CASLGGNSYEQYF.

The table lists this clone with a few counts. V is TRBV7-9 and J is TRBJ2-7; 9 bases are shared with TRBD1. The CDR3 has 15 residues. J was trimmed by 3 bases and V by 5 bases; bases with no gene match: 8. CDR1 SEHNR and CDR2 FQNEAQ come from the germline V gene (reference sequence). The CDR3 loop reads CASSPPGQGGYEQYF. DNA for the CDR3: TGTGCCAGCAGCCCACCGGGACAGGGCGGCTACGAGCAGTACTTC.

Only one count was recorded for this clone. The chain uses TRBV7-2 and TRBJ2-7; 7 bases are a match to TRBD1. V shed 5 bases and J 1 base; nucleotides not matched to a gene: 11. This CDR3 region has 16 residues. The germline gives CDR1 SGHTA, CDR2 FQGNSA. This chain's CDR3 is CASSAPGTDGSYEQYF. For the CDR3, the DNA is TGTGCCAGCAGCGCCCCTGGGACAGACGGTTCCTACGAGCAGTACTTC.

This chain uses TRBV7-8 with TRBJ2-2, with D maybe TRBD2 (6 bases). The CDR3 loop spans 15 amino acids. Trimming pared 3 bases from V and 5 bases from J, leaving 13 bases between. Germline values: CDR1 SGHVS, CDR2 FQNEAQ. The CDR3 nucleotides are TGTGCCAGCAGCTTGCTGCAGGGAGGAACCGGGGAGCTGTTTTTT. Its translation: CASSLLQGGTGELFF.